These 19 T cell receptor beta chains were sequenced from one sample in a study of blood T cells in healthy people across ages. A J-beta primer mix and a sample-barcoded 5' primer were used in a second PCR of about 7 to 12 cycles. In TCRdb, the 5' RACE reads were re-called with MiXCR into one record per CDR3 protein. The sample carries roughly 800,000 distinct CDR3 sequences, roughly 24% recorded once. A further study also used this sample, focusing on T cells of mothers and their children.

The sample comprised blood. The receptors originated from a boy aged 10-17 years in good health.

The chain uses TRBV29-1 and TRBJ1-5; D is undetermined. Trimming stripped 4 bases from V and 0 bases from J, with 10 bases between. The germline V gene has CDR1 SQVTM and CDR2 ANQGSEA. This CDR3 comprises 14 residues. The CDR3 sequence: CSVVLGNSNQPQHF. CDR3 DNA sequence: TGCAGCGTTGTTTTGGGAAATAGCAATCAGCCCCAGCATTTT.

The sample holds a few counts of this clonotype. This chain's CDR3 is CASSTSRNEQYF. The CDR3 region has the DNA TGTGCCAGCTCAACTAGCAGGAACGAGCAGTACTTC. The chain employs TRBV18 and TRBJ2-5; a weak D match, TRBD2 (6 bases). The DNA end lines up better with TRBJ2-7; the J call may be wrong. The CDR3 sequence is 12 residues long. CDR1 is KGHSH, CDR2 LQKENI, per germline.

The chain employs TRBV10-3 and TRBJ2-5; D not resolved. The DNA end is a closer match to TRBJ2-1, so the J assignment may be wrong. CDR1 ENHRY and CDR2 SYGVKD come from the germline V gene. This CDR3 comprises 13 residues. The CDR3 bases are TGTGCCATCAGTGAGTCAGCTGGGGATGAGCAGTTCTTC. Translation: CAISESAGDEQFF.

This clonotype was seen a few times. The CDR3 DNA reads TGTGCCAGCAGTCGGGACATATATCAGCCCCAGCATTTT. It encodes CASSRDIYQPQHF. The rearrangement uses TRBV9 and TRBJ1-5; perhaps TRBD1 as D (6 bases). Looked up from germline, CDR1 is SGDLS and CDR2 is YYNGEE. This CDR3 is 13 amino acids long. The germline V and J ends were trimmed by 5 bases and 5 bases, with 11 bases remaining between them.

This clonotype was counted ten times or more. The rearrangement joins TRBV28 to TRBJ2-1; 15 bases map to TRBD2. The CDR3 consists of 16 residues. Germline-derived CDR1 and CDR2 are MDHEN and SYDVKM. With 8 bases clipped from V and 7 bases from J, the junction kept 9 bases outside the gene matches. In DNA, the CDR3 is TGTGCCAGCCACTTCCGGACTAGCGGGGGGGGAAATGAGCAGTTCTTC. Its protein is CASHFRTSGGGNEQFF.

This clonotype turned up a few times. The J gene is TRBJ2-2, the V gene TRBV3-1; the match to TRBD2 covers 12 bases. Per germline, CDR1 LGHDT and CDR2 YNNKEL (reference sequence). V was pared by 4 bases and J by 7 bases, with 4 bases of the junction left unmatched. This CDR3 is 15 amino acids long. The DNA for the CDR3 is TGTGCCAGCAGCCCTAGCGGGGGGGCCGACGGGGAGCTGTTTTTT. It yields the protein CASSPSGGADGELFF.

Turning to this clonotype: This CDR3 is missing its conserved last phenylalanine or tryptophan, likely due to a read error. J is TRBJ1-2 and V is TRBV6-2 or TRBV6-3; D is perhaps TRBD1 (6 bases). The CDR3 sequence is 12 residues long. Germline CDR1 reads MNHEY; CDR2 reads SVGEGT. In nucleotides, the CDR3 is TGTGTCACCGCCAGCAGGGGAGGTGGCTACACCCTC. Protein: CVTASRGGGYTL.

This clonotype was recorded at least ten times. J is TRBJ1-2 and V is TRBV7-2, with a tentative D call TRBD1 (5 bases). CDR1 SGHTA and CDR2 FQGNSA come from the germline V gene. The ends were cut back, 5 bases at V and 2 bases at J, with 9 bases in the middle. This CDR3 contains 13 residues. This chain's CDR3 is CASSLTVNYGYTF. The DNA for the CDR3 is TGTGCCAGCAGCCTGACAGTAAACTATGGCTACACCTTC.

This clonotype was detected a few times. It is unclear where the CDR3 begins or ends on the DNA, so no DNA is shown, and the CDR3 is as TCRdb lists it. The V call is TRBV21-1, the J call TRBJ2-2; TRBD1 was called by the table and not checked on the DNA. TRBV21-1 is a known pseudogene. The CDR3 has 16 residues if both end residues are counted. CDR3 sequence: CASSARGGAFPGSCFF.

CDR3 bases: TGTGCCAGCAGTTCTACCGGGACGGATAATTCACCCCTCCACTTT. Protein product: CASSSTGTDNSPLHF. V gene TRBV28 combines with J gene TRBJ1-6; D is possibly TRBD1 (5 bases). CDR1 is MDHEN, CDR2 SYDVKM, per germline. V was clipped by 4 bases and J by 5 bases, with 12 bases between them. The CDR3 extends over 15 amino acids.

The sample holds a few counts of this clonotype. This chain uses TRBV28 with TRBJ1-4, with D perhaps TRBD1 (5 bases). The CDR3 length is 14 residues. The germline V gene has CDR1 MDHEN and CDR2 SYDVKM. The V end lost 4 bases, the J end lost 14 bases, and 20 bases lay between the germline ends. The chain's CDR3 is CASSSPDGLGGLFF. CDR3 in DNA: TGTGCCAGCAGTTCCCCTGACGGGCTGGGGGGGCTGTTTTTT.

V gene TRBV6-2 or TRBV6-3 combines with J gene TRBJ2-1; D perhaps matches TRBD2 (7 bases). Trimming removed 3 bases at V and 8 bases at J, with 14 bases between. The CDR3 extends over 14 amino acids. The germline CDR1 and CDR2 sequences are MNHEY and SVGEGT. In DNA, the CDR3 is TGTGCCAGCAGTTATCGAGGGGGGGCGTATGAGCAGTTCTTC. Translation gives CASSYRGGAYEQFF.

The chain uses TRBV12-3 or TRBV12-4 and TRBJ2-5; possible D gene TRBD2, 5 bases. V was cut by 3 bases and J by 5 bases, with 13 bases left in between. The CDR3 extends over 14 amino acids. The DNA for the CDR3 is TGTGCCAGCAGTTTCCCGGGGAAAGGGGAGACCCAGTACTTC. It specifies CASSFPGKGETQYF.

This clonotype was seen more than once but under ten times. The rearrangement uses TRBV10-3 and TRBJ1-2, with no clear D. This CDR3 has 13 residues. Trimming removed 4 bases from V and 2 bases from J, with 8 bases in between. Germline V gene data show CDR1 as ENHRY and CDR2 as SYGVKD. CDR3 nucleotide sequence: TGTGCCATCAGTGGCCCCGGGAACTATGGCTACACCTTC. It yields the protein CAISGPGNYGYTF.

This clonotype came up a few times. This chain uses TRBV4-2 with TRBJ2-5, with a possible D match to TRBD2 (6 bases). CDR1 and CDR2 from the germline V gene are LGHNA and YNFKEQ. The CDR3 covers 14 residues. The ends were cut back, 1 base at V and 5 bases at J, with 11 bases in the middle. CDR3 coding DNA: TGTGCCAGCAGCCAAGGCATGGCGGGGGAGACCCAGTACTTC. Translating gives CASSQGMAGETQYF.

The chain couples TRBV6-6 to TRBJ1-3; D unclear. V dropped 4 bases and J dropped 0 bases, with 13 bases sitting between them. CDR1 MNHNY and CDR2 SVGAGI come from the germline V gene (reference sequence). This CDR3 is 16 amino acids long. The CDR3 sequence: CASSWAGELSGNTIYF. CDR3 in DNA: TGTGCCAGCAGTTGGGCAGGCGAACTCTCTGGAAACACCATATATTTT.

This chain joins TRBV20-1 and TRBJ2-7, with 9 bases aligning to TRBD1. V lost 5 bases and J lost 5; bases outside the gene matches: 7. The CDR3 sequence is 13 residues long. Germline V gives CDR1 DFQATT, CDR2 SNEGSKA (reference sequence). The CDR3 loop reads CSAPGQGRNEQYF. The CDR3, as DNA: TGCAGTGCTCCCGGACAGGGGCGGAACGAGCAGTACTTC.

This clonotype was observed a handful of times. Since no conserved phenylalanine or tryptophan closes the CDR3, a read error is the likely cause. The chain recombines TRBV4-1 with TRBJ2-5; D unclear. The J call may not be correct, given that the DNA end is closer to TRBJ2-1. CDR1 is MGHRA and CDR2 is YSYEKL in the germline V gene. This CDR3 comprises 15 residues. This CDR3 reads CASSQFGLVDNEQFL. The CDR3 bases are TGCGCCAGCAGCCAATTCGGTTTGGTGGACAATGAGCAGTTCCTC.

This chain links TRBV20-1 with TRBJ2-1; 7 nucleotides agree with TRBD2. With V trimmed by 3 bases and J by 7 bases, 9 bases remained unmatched. Germline CDR1 and CDR2: DFQATT and SNEGSKA (reference sequence). The CDR3 length is 14 residues. The CDR3 nucleotides are TGCAGTGCTAGGAGGCTAGCGGAATGGAATGAGCAGTTCTTC. It encodes CSARRLAEWNEQFF.